The 13 T cell receptor beta chains reported below all come from one sample, sequenced in a study of HIV-infected patients and healthy controls. About 550 ng RNA was reverse transcribed with alpha and beta constant-region primers. Using multiplexing indices, alpha and beta chain libraries were generated apart by chain-specific third strand synthesis. TCRdb processed the 5' RACE reads anew with MiXCR; each CDR3 protein has one entry. The sample includes about 17,000 distinct CDR3 sequences, 4.5% to 7% seen only once; the top ten take 1.9%. All unsorted peripheral T cells were captured because whole blood was used without fractionation. The sequenced sample consisted of blood. All receptors come from an adult in good health.

The chain is built from TRBV6-5 and TRBJ2-7; D is uncertain. This CDR3 region has 12 residues. Germline CDR1 is MNHEY and CDR2 is SVGAGI. Trimming shortened V by 5 bases and J by 2 bases, and 7 bases separated the two germline ends. CDR3 residues: CASSPDTYEQYF. DNA for the CDR3: TGTGCCAGCAGTCCCGACACCTACGAGCAGTACTTC.

This clonotype has ten or more counts. The chain employs TRBV12-3 or TRBV12-4 and TRBJ2-5; D is unresolved. The CDR3 has 12 residues. Trimming removed 2 bases from V and 2 bases from J, with 3 bases in between. CDR3 sequence (DNA): TGTGCCAGCAGTTTAACACAAGAGACCCAGTACTTC. It yields the protein CASSLTQETQYF.

This clonotype was observed many times. This chain uses TRBV14 with TRBJ2-3, with 7 bases matching TRBD1. The germline V gene encodes CDR1 SGHDN and CDR2 FVKESK. There are 13 residues in the CDR3. The junction had 2 bases not matched to a gene; V was cut back by 6 bases and J by 2 bases. As DNA, the CDR3 is TGTGCCAGCAGGGGACAGTTCACAGATACGCAGTATTTT. Protein sequence: CASRGQFTDTQYF.

This clonotype was counted at least ten times. V is TRBV4-2 and J is TRBJ2-1, with TRBD2 identical over 8 bases. Looked up from germline, CDR1 is LGHNA and CDR2 is YNFKEQ. This CDR3 is built from 17 residues. Trimming removed 0 bases from V and 8 bases from J; junction bases left unmatched: 12. Written as DNA, the CDR3 is TGTGCCAGCAGCCAAGATTCCCCGGGGGGGCTGGATGATGAGCAGTTCTTC. This encodes CASSQDSPGGLDDEQFF.

This clonotype appeared many times. The chain has TRBV28 and TRBJ1-1, with unresolved D. CDR3 size: 11 residues. The germline V and J ends were trimmed by 4 bases and 7 bases, with 7 bases remaining between them. Germline V gene sequence: CDR1 MDHEN, CDR2 SYDVKM. The CDR3 bases are TGTGCCAGCAGTTCCGGGTTTGAAGCTTTCTTT. Its protein product is CASSSGFEAFF.

This clonotype was seen ten or more times. This rearrangement joins TRBV20-1 to TRBJ2-7; D is uncertain. The CDR3 contains 11 residues. Trimming left V 3 bases short and J 5 bases short, with 8 bases between. Germline V lookup: CDR1 DFQATT, CDR2 SNEGSKA (reference sequence). CDR3 loop: CSASGKNEQYF. CDR3 coding DNA: TGCAGTGCTAGCGGAAAGAACGAGCAGTACTTC.

This clonotype was seen repeatedly, ten times or more. The rearrangement uses TRBV25-1 and TRBJ1-2; 8 nucleotides agree with TRBD1. This CDR3 is 14 amino acids long. Germline V gene sequence: CDR1 MGHDK, CDR2 SYGVNS. Trimming at V came to 7 bases and at J to 5 bases, leaving 9 bases not matched to a gene. The CDR3 spells CASNAGTGAYGYTF. In DNA form, the CDR3 reads TGTGCCAGCAACGCCGGGACAGGAGCTTATGGCTACACCTTC.

The V and J genes are TRBV7-2 and TRBJ1-1; 7 positions agree with TRBD1. Looked up from germline, CDR1 is SGHTA and CDR2 is FQGNSA. V lost 1 base to trimming and J lost 2 bases; unmatched junction nucleotides: 10. The CDR3 contains 17 residues. This CDR3 is CASSLGQPEGANTEAFF. CDR3 coding DNA: TGTGCCAGCAGCTTAGGACAGCCCGAGGGGGCCAACACTGAAGCTTTCTTT.

The table lists this clonotype with many counts. The chain links TRBV7-2 to TRBJ2-3; 9 nucleotides align to TRBD2. Per germline, CDR1 SGHTA and CDR2 FQGNSA. The CDR3 length is 17 residues. V was clipped by 4 bases and J by 0 bases; unmatched bases: 8. CDR3: CASSSGTSYSSTDTQYF. CDR3 DNA sequence: TGTGCCAGCAGCTCTGGGACTAGCTATTCTAGCACAGATACGCAGTATTTT.

Ten or more counts support this clonotype. The V and J genes are TRBV5-4 and TRBJ2-7, with a weak D call TRBD1 (5 bases). V was trimmed by 2 bases and J by 2 bases, leaving 14 bases between them. CDR1 is SGHNT, CDR2 YYREEE, per germline (reference sequence). The CDR3 is 15 residues long. CDR3 DNA: TGTGCCAGCAGCTTCGAAAGGGGCACAACCTACGAGCAGTACTTC. Its protein is CASSFERGTTYEQYF.

There are many counts of this clonotype. DNA for the CDR3: TGTGCCAGTAGTATACCCCAGGGTAACGCAGATACGCAGTATTTT. This gives the protein CASSIPQGNADTQYF. The chain has TRBV19 and TRBJ2-3, with D possibly being TRBD1 (5 bases). This CDR3 has 15 amino acids. Germline assignment: CDR1 LNHDA and CDR2 SQIVND (reference sequence). Trimming took 2 bases from V and 4 from J, leaving 13 bases between them.

This clonotype has a count of ten or more. The CDR3 loop is CASRGFGTGGETQYF. The DNA for the CDR3 is TGTGCCAGTAGGGGATTTGGGACAGGGGGCGAGACCCAGTACTTC. The chain recombines TRBV19 with TRBJ2-5; 12 bases agree with TRBD1. V was clipped by 6 bases and J by 5 bases; unmatched bases: 7. CDR3 length: 15 amino acids. Germline V gives CDR1 LNHDA, CDR2 SQIVND (reference sequence).

This clonotype was picked up many times. The chain uses TRBV29-1 and TRBJ2-2, with a weak D call TRBD2 (7 bases). Germline V gene data show CDR1 as SQVTM and CDR2 as ANQGSEA. The germline V and J ends were trimmed by 4 bases and 0 bases, with 15 bases remaining between them. The CDR3 is 16 residues long. The CDR3 loop reads CSVGVGGGANTGELFF. The CDR3 nucleotides are TGCAGCGTTGGCGTCGGCGGGGGCGCGAACACCGGGGAGCTGTTTTTT.